These 28 T cell receptor beta chains originate from one sample sequenced in a study of T cell repertoires in cytomegalovirus infection. These TCRs are of unknown antigen specificity. TCRdb re-analysed the reads in MiXCR, keeping a single row per CDR3 protein. The sample contains 900,000 to 950,000 distinct CDR3 sequences, 31% of which appear only once. The sequencing here drew on cultured CD8+ T cells from PBMCs, taken from culture after CMV antigen stimulation. The receptors come from a human donor in good health (CMV status not recorded). Some clones in this sample may be carry-over from other donors' samples.

This clonotype was observed a handful of times. The chain recombines TRBV7-8 with TRBJ2-3, with 8 nucleotides matching TRBD2. Germline V gene sequence: CDR1 SGHVS, CDR2 FQNEAQ. Unmatched junction bases numbered 2, after V lost 0 bases and J lost 0 bases. The CDR3 is 16 residues long. The CDR3 loop is CASSLARGGSTDTQYF. CDR3 bases: TGTGCCAGCAGCTTAGCACGGGGGGGGAGCACAGATACGCAGTATTTT. Filled out from reference TRBV7-8 and TRBJ2-3, the complete variable domain reads GAGVSQSPRYKVAKRGQDVALRCDPISGHVSLFWYQQALGQGPEFLTYFQNEAQLDKSGLPSDRFFAERPEGSVSTLKIQRTQQEDSAVYLCASSLARGGSTDTQYFGPGTRLTVL.

The gene calls are TRBV24-1 and TRBJ1-2; perhaps TRBD1 as D (5 bases). The germline V and J ends were trimmed by 3 bases and 2 bases, with 12 bases remaining between them. From germline, CDR1 is KGHDR and CDR2 SFDVKD. There are 15 residues in the CDR3. The CDR3: CATSDREGQNYGYTF. The CDR3 nucleotides read TGTGCCACCAGTGATCGAGAGGGGCAAAACTATGGCTACACCTTC.

The chain links TRBV2 to TRBJ2-1; TRBD2 agrees at 11 bases. With V trimmed by 8 bases and J by 4 bases, 13 bases remained unmatched. Germline loops: CDR1 SNHLY, CDR2 FYNNEI. The CDR3 has 17 amino acids. The CDR3 DNA sequence: TGTGCCAGCTATTTGGCCGGGACTAGCGGAAGTTACAATGAGCAGTTCTTC. Protein: CASYLAGTSGSYNEQFF.

This clonotype has more than one count but fewer than ten. The chain joins TRBV7-9 to TRBJ1-2, with D tentatively TRBD1 (5 bases). Germline V lookup: CDR1 SEHNR, CDR2 FQNEAQ (reference sequence). The length of the CDR3 is 14 residues. With 5 bases removed from V and 3 bases from J, the gap between germline ends came to 13 bases. Here the CDR3 reads CASSPPGQDYGYTF. The CDR3 DNA reads as TGTGCCAGCAGCCCCCCAGGGCAGGACTATGGCTACACCTTC. Full variable domain (remainder filled in from reference TRBV7-9 and TRBJ1-2): DTGVSQNPRHKITKRGQNVTFRCDPISEHNRLYWYRQTLGQGPEFLTYFQNEAQLEKSRLLSDRFSAERPKGSFSTLEIQRTEQGDSAMYLCASSPPGQDYGYTFGSGTRLTVV.

The sample holds a few counts of this clonotype. The chain's CDR3 is CSVEGGAINEQFF. In nucleotides, the CDR3 is TGCAGCGTTGAGGGGGGGGCCATCAATGAGCAGTTCTTC. The V gene is TRBV29-1, the J gene TRBJ2-1; the D gene is possibly TRBD2 (7 bases). The germline gives CDR1 SQVTM, CDR2 ANQGSEA. V lost 3 bases to trimming and J lost 6 bases, with 12 bases between them. CDR3 length: 13 amino acids.

This clonotype was seen many times. The genes are TRBV9 and TRBJ1-1; D possibly corresponds to TRBD1 (5 bases). V was shortened by 0 bases and J by 1 base, with 7 bases between the two germline ends. The germline V gene has CDR1 SGDLS and CDR2 YYNGEE. The CDR3 extends over 14 amino acids. The CDR3, as DNA: TGTGCCAGCAGCGTAGGACAGACGAACACTGAAGCTTTCTTT. It yields the protein CASSVGQTNTEAFF. Combining the CDR3 with reference TRBV9 and TRBJ1-1 gives the whole variable domain DSGVTQTPKHLITATGQRVTLRCSPRSGDLSVYWYQQSLDQGLQFLIQYYNGEERAKGNILERFSAQQFPDLHSELNLSSLELGDSALYFCASSVGQTNTEAFFGQGTRLTVV.

The gene calls are TRBV10-3 and TRBJ1-3; no definite D call. Germline assignment: CDR1 ENHRY and CDR2 SYGVKD. The V and J ends lost 0 bases and 3 bases respectively, with 9 bases between them. The CDR3 has 15 amino acids. CDR3 nucleotide sequence: TGTGCCATCAGTGAGTCGAGACAACATGGAAACACCATATATTTT. Translated, it gives CAISESRQHGNTIYF.

CDR3 amino acids: CASSWGEGYGYTF. As DNA, the CDR3 is TGTGCCAGCAGTTGGGGGGAAGGGTATGGCTACACCTTC. This sequence joins TRBV27 and TRBJ1-2; TRBD1 might be the D (5 bases). The V and J ends lost 4 bases and 5 bases respectively, with 11 bases between them. This CDR3 is built from 13 residues. The germline V gene encodes CDR1 MNHEY and CDR2 SMNVEV (reference sequence).

This clonotype occurred many times. The genes are TRBV7-2 and TRBJ2-7, with 8 nucleotides matching TRBD2. Germline-derived CDR1 and CDR2 are SGHTA and FQGNSA. The CDR3 length is 15 residues. The trim removed 1 base at V and 4 bases at J, leaving 6 bases unmatched. CDR3 DNA: TGTGCCAGCAGCTTAGGACGGGGGGGCGGGTACGAGCAGTACTTC. This encodes CASSLGRGGGYEQYF.

This rearrangement joins TRBV19 to TRBJ2-5; no definite D call. Germline CDR1 is LNHDA and CDR2 is SQIVND (reference sequence). The CDR3 contains 14 residues. Trimming stripped 7 bases from V and 1 base from J, with 13 bases between. CDR3 sequence: CASIPTGSQETQYF. CDR3 nucleotide sequence: TGTGCCAGTATCCCCACCGGGTCCCAAGAGACCCAGTACTTC.

This clonotype was observed a handful of times. The chain couples TRBV9 to TRBJ1-6, with D possibly TRBD1 on 6 matching bases. Germline V gene sequence: CDR1 SGDLS, CDR2 YYNGEE. The CDR3 spans 15 residues. Trimming cost V 1 base and J 7 bases, with 12 bases left between them. The DNA of the CDR3 is TGTGCCAGCAGCGTATGGGGGCTGGAGAATTCACCCCTCCACTTT. Residues: CASSVWGLENSPLHF.

This clonotype was seen at least ten times. The chain links TRBV12-3 or TRBV12-4 to TRBJ2-7, with 9 bases aligning to TRBD1. J was trimmed by 2 bases and V by 5 bases; bases with no gene match: 7. CDR3 length: 15 residues. The DNA of the CDR3 is TGTGCCAGCAGTCCCGGACAGGGGAGGCCCTACGAGCAGTACTTC. Amino acid sequence: CASSPGQGRPYEQYF.

The chain employs TRBV12-3 or TRBV12-4 and TRBJ2-1, with 9 bases matching TRBD2. This CDR3 spans 15 amino acids. After removal of 3 bases from V and 7 bases from J, the junction contained 7 bases not matched to a gene. DNA for the CDR3: TGTGCCAGCAGTTTCTGGGCGGGGGGGTTAAATGAGCAGTTCTTC. It specifies CASSFWAGGLNEQFF.

The chain has TRBV7-6 and TRBJ1-4; 10 bases are a match to TRBD1. The CDR3 runs 15 residues. Germline V gives CDR1 SGHVS, CDR2 FNYEAQ. The trim removed 5 bases at V and 6 bases at J, leaving 6 bases unmatched. DNA of the CDR3: TGTGCCAGCAGCCTCACCGGGACAGGGGATGAAAAACTGTTTTTT. Its translation: CASSLTGTGDEKLFF.

This clonotype occurred many times. The chain recombines TRBV7-2 with TRBJ2-3; D remains unclear. CDR3 length: 12 amino acids. V was clipped by 4 bases and J by 2 bases, with 4 bases between them. Germline CDR1 is SGHTA and CDR2 is FQGNSA. The CDR3 DNA is TGTGCCAGCAGCTACACCACAGATACGCAGTATTTT. It translates to CASSYTTDTQYF.

The sample holds one count of this clonotype. An end of the junction does not agree with germline; a read error may underlie this. The chain combines TRBV2 with TRBJ2-3, with no clear D. The CDR3 sequence is 12 residues long. The germline V gene encodes CDR1 SNHLY and CDR2 FYNNEI. CDR3 region: CANSEYTDTQYF. The CDR3 region has the DNA TGTGCCAACAGTGAGTACACAGATACGCAGTATTTT.

V is TRBV15 and J is TRBJ2-7; weak D call: TRBD2 (6 bases). The CDR3 contains 13 residues. CDR1 is LNHNV, CDR2 YYDKDF, per germline (reference sequence). Trimming left V 0 bases short and J 4 bases short, with 7 bases between. CDR3 in DNA: TGTGCCACCAGCAGAGATGGGGGGTACGAGCAGTACGTC. This translates into CATSRDGGYEQYV.

This clonotype was observed a few times. The chain couples TRBV7-9 to TRBJ2-1; TRBD1 agrees at 12 bases. The germline CDR1 and CDR2 sequences are SEHNR and FQNEAQ (reference sequence). The J segment lost 9 bases and the V segment lost 4 bases, leaving 7 bases of the junction unmatched. The CDR3 is made up of 15 amino acids. The CDR3 reads CASSSRDRGQLEQFF. DNA for the CDR3: TGTGCCAGCAGCTCGCGGGACAGGGGGCAGCTTGAGCAGTTCTTC.

The genes are TRBV5-4 and TRBJ1-6; maybe TRBD1 (6 bases). CDR1 is SGHNT, CDR2 YYREEE, per germline (reference sequence). The V gene lost 2 bases and the J gene lost 9 bases, with 15 bases spanning the gap. The CDR3 has 15 amino acids. CDR3 protein: CASSLRGRMGSPLHF. In nucleotides, the CDR3 is TGTGCCAGCAGCTTAAGGGGGAGAATGGGTTCACCCCTCCACTTT.

This clonotype was detected only a few times. V and J are TRBV7-6 and TRBJ1-4; D not resolved. Germline CDR1 and CDR2: SGHVS and FNYEAQ. Trimming took off 4 bases at V and 2 bases at J, with 11 bases between the two ends. The CDR3 is made up of 15 amino acids. This CDR3 is CASSSLDGTNEKLFF. CDR3 nucleotides: TGTGCCAGCAGCTCCTTGGACGGGACTAATGAAAAACTGTTTTTT.

There are many counts of this clonotype. This chain links TRBV7-8 with TRBJ1-1; the D is unclear. The CDR3 runs to 12 residues. V was pared by 2 bases and J by 5 bases, with 6 bases between. Germline CDR1 reads SGHVS; CDR2 reads FQNEAQ. CDR3 coding DNA: TGTGCCAGCAGCTTAAGGGTAACTGAAGCTTTCTTT. As protein: CASSLRVTEAFF.

The table lists this clonotype with a few counts. The chain is built from TRBV6-2 or TRBV6-3 and TRBJ2-5; D perhaps matches TRBD1 (6 bases). Germline-derived CDR1 and CDR2 are MNHEY and SVGEGT. This CDR3 is 14 amino acids long. Trimming cost V 7 bases and J 1 base, with 13 bases left between them. The CDR3 DNA sequence: TGTGCCAGCACCTCTGGGGGCCTCCAAGAGACCCAGTACTTC. It encodes CASTSGGLQETQYF.

The V gene is TRBV10-2, the J gene TRBJ2-3; 8 bases fit TRBD2. Germline CDR1 WSHSY, CDR2 SAAADI. V was pared by 8 bases and J by 5 bases, with 9 bases of the junction left unmatched. The length of the CDR3 is 14 residues. In DNA, the CDR3 is TGCGCCAGCGGGGCAAGCGGGGGTGTAGATACGCAGTATTTT. Amino acids: CASGASGGVDTQYF.

This clonotype was seen a handful of times. The chain links TRBV27 to TRBJ2-7; D tentatively reads TRBD1 or TRBD2 (6 bases each). V dropped 4 bases and J dropped 7 bases, with 14 bases sitting between them. There are 13 residues in the CDR3. CDR1 MNHEY and CDR2 SMNVEV come from the germline V gene (reference sequence). The CDR3 nucleotides read TGTGCCAGCAGTTGGGGGGCCAGATGGGAGCAGTACTTC. This gives the protein CASSWGARWEQYF.

V usage is TRBV29-1 and J usage is TRBJ2-1, with TRBD2 as a possible D gene (6 bases). Germline V CDR1 and CDR2: SQVTM, ANQGSEA. Trimming left V 3 bases short and J 4 bases short, with 10 bases between. The CDR3 consists of 13 residues. Written as DNA, the CDR3 is TGCAGCGTTGAGTCTAGCGTTTACAATGAGCAGTTCTTC. Encoded protein: CSVESSVYNEQFF.

The table lists this clonotype with a count of one. This sequence joins TRBV5-4 and TRBJ2-1; possibly TRBD2 for D (6 bases). The V gene's germline CDR1 is SGHNT and CDR2 YYREEE (reference sequence). This CDR3 is built from 15 residues. The germline V and J ends were trimmed by 1 base and 2 bases, with 10 bases remaining between them. As DNA, the CDR3 is TGTGCCAGCAGCTTGAGCGGGCCCACCTACAATGAGCAGTTCTTC. This gives the protein CASSLSGPTYNEQFF.

This clonotype was counted only a few times. The chain has TRBV27 and TRBJ2-3; D is unresolved. From germline, CDR1 is MNHEY and CDR2 SMNVEV (reference sequence). V was clipped by 9 bases and J by 2 bases, with 12 bases between them. This CDR3 has 13 amino acids. CDR3 protein: CASRRVYTDTQYF. DNA of the CDR3: TGTGCCAGTAGACGGGTCTACACAGATACGCAGTATTTT.

The J gene is TRBJ1-6, the V gene TRBV6-8; D ambiguous. Germline V gene data show CDR1 as MNHGY and CDR2 as SAAAGT. Between the trimmed V and J ends, which lost 3 bases and 11 bases, there was a span of 17 bases. The CDR3 is 15 residues long. The CDR3 protein is CASSYRPTWNPPLHF. The CDR3, as DNA: TGTGCCAGCAGTTATCGCCCCACCTGGAATCCACCCCTCCACTTT.